The 12 T cell receptor beta chains below were found in one sample sequenced in a study of CD8 T cells in Susac syndrome. Reverse transcription of roughly 0.5 to 1 ug RNA used random hexamers. TCRdb re-analysed the immunoSEQ multiplex PCR reads in MiXCR, keeping a single row per CDR3 protein. The sample records some 450,000 distinct CDR3 sequences, 75% to 90% being singletons. The sample comprised CD8+ T cells from PBMCs. These receptors all stem from a human donor with multiple sclerosis.

This clonotype was observed a single time. The rearrangement joins TRBV27 to TRBJ1-5, with D unresolved. Trimming took 6 bases from V and 2 from J, leaving 11 bases between them. Germline CDR1 MNHEY, CDR2 SMNVEV (reference sequence). The CDR3 is 14 amino acids. Written as DNA, the CDR3 is TGTGCCAGCAGACCGTCCGGAGGCAATCAGCCCCAGCATTTT. Translation gives CASRPSGGNQPQHF.

This chain connects TRBV27 to TRBJ1-1, with D uncertain. CDR1 is MNHEY, CDR2 SMNVEV, per germline (reference sequence). Trimming shortened V by 2 bases and J by 0 bases, and 7 bases separated the two germline ends. The length of the CDR3 is 14 residues. In DNA, the CDR3 is TGTGCCAGCAGTTTAACTCAGCTGAACACTGAAGCTTTCTTT. The encoded protein is CASSLTQLNTEAFF.

This clonotype came up a few times. The chain couples TRBV9 to TRBJ2-1; 7 bases are a match to TRBD1. Germline trimming cut 0 bases from V and 5 bases from J; bases unmatched to any gene: 5. The CDR3 has 15 residues. Looked up from germline, CDR1 is SGDLS and CDR2 is YYNGEE. The CDR3 DNA reads TGTGCCAGCAGCGTAGGAGAAACAGGGGACAATGAGCAGTTCTTC. Encoded protein: CASSVGETGDNEQFF. Filled out from reference TRBV9 and TRBJ2-1, the complete variable domain reads DSGVTQTPKHLITATGQRVTLRCSPRSGDLSVYWYQQSLDQGLQFLIQYYNGEERAKGNILERFSAQQFPDLHSELNLSSLELGDSALYFCASSVGETGDNEQFFGPGTRLTVL.

This clonotype was detected a few times. The chain combines TRBV19 with TRBJ1-1, with 9 bases fitting TRBD1. Germline CDR1 reads LNHDA; CDR2 reads SQIVND (reference sequence). J gave up 6 bases and V 5 bases, and 4 bases lay outside the gene matches. The CDR3 runs to 13 residues. The CDR3 region is CASSLGTGSEAFF. CDR3 DNA: TGTGCCAGTAGTCTAGGGACAGGGTCTGAAGCTTTCTTT.

Many counts were recorded for this clonotype. At one of its ends the junction is not consistent with the germline gene, which may arise from a read error. This rearrangement joins TRBV5-1 to TRBJ2-7; D is perhaps TRBD2 (6 bases). Germline CDR1 is SGHRS and CDR2 is YFSETQ. This CDR3 contains 14 residues. The CDR3: CASSLGTDSYEQYF. CDR3 coding DNA: TGTGCCAGCAGCTTGGGGACTGACTCCTACGAGCAGTACTTC.

V is TRBV30 and J is TRBJ2-2; 9 bases map to TRBD1. V trimming: 2 bases; J trimming: 7 bases; junction bases outside the gene matches: 8. The CDR3 spans 15 residues. Germline V gives CDR1 GTSNPN, CDR2 SVGIG (reference sequence). The CDR3 loop reads CAWSWGTGHIGELFF. The DNA for the CDR3 is TGTGCCTGGAGTTGGGGGACAGGGCATATCGGGGAGCTGTTTTTT.

The CDR3 region is CASSEERVGLGEQFF. DNA for the CDR3: TGTGCCAGCAGTGAAGAGAGGGTCGGGTTGGGTGAGCAGTTCTTC. The rearrangement uses TRBV6-1 and TRBJ2-1; perhaps TRBD2 as D (5 bases). V gave up 1 base and J gave up 9 bases, with 16 bases separating them. The length of the CDR3 is 15 residues. In germline, CDR1 is MNHNS, CDR2 SASEGT.

The chain couples TRBV7-9 to TRBJ1-1, with D unclear. Germline CDR1 is SEHNR and CDR2 is FQNEAQ (reference sequence). The CDR3 consists of 11 residues. CDR3 protein: CALDGDREAFF. CDR3 in DNA: TGTGCACTGGACGGTGACCGTGAAGCTTTCTTT.

This rearrangement joins TRBV20-1 to TRBJ2-7, with a possible D match to TRBD2 (6 bases). This CDR3 has 12 amino acids. Between the trimmed V and J ends, which lost 6 bases and 4 bases, there was a span of 13 bases. CDR1 and CDR2 (germline): DFQATT, SNEGSKA (reference sequence). The CDR3 sequence is CSAAGFPYEQYF. The CDR3 DNA reads as TGCAGTGCCGCGGGGTTCCCTTACGAGCAGTACTTC.

J is TRBJ2-7 and V is TRBV10-3, with 7 bases fitting TRBD1. The germline gives CDR1 ENHRY, CDR2 SYGVKD. The CDR3 is made up of 14 amino acids. The trim removed 6 bases at V and 2 bases at J, leaving 7 bases unmatched. The CDR3 DNA reads as TGTGCCATCAGCCTCGGGACAGTTCCCTACGAGCAGTACTTC. Encoded protein: CAISLGTVPYEQYF.

The CDR3 coding sequence is TGTGCCAGCAGTTATATTAGCGGGAGCTCCTACGAGCAGTACTTC. Its translation: CASSYISGSSYEQYF. V and J are TRBV6-6 and TRBJ2-7; 9 nucleotides agree with TRBD2. The CDR3 is 15 residues long. The germline gives CDR1 MNHNY, CDR2 SVGAGI (reference sequence). The V segment lost 3 bases and the J segment 0 bases; nucleotides outside the gene matches: 3.

This rearrangement joins TRBV7-9 to TRBJ2-1; D gene ambiguous. Germline V CDR1 and CDR2: SEHNR, FQNEAQ (reference sequence). Trimming removed 8 bases from V and 8 bases from J, with 10 bases in between. This CDR3 spans 11 amino acids. In DNA, the CDR3 is TGTGCCAGCTCTAGGGCAGATGAGCAGTTCTTC. The encoded protein is CASSRADEQFF.